The 17 T cell receptor beta chains in this list originate from one sample, sequenced in a study of PD-L1 blockade in urothelial cancer. Measured with immunoSEQ multiplex PCR; TCRdb has only the in-frame clones, and not every one. This table has approximately 15,000 clones, around 90% appearing once. This specimen consisted of PBMCs, obtained around atezolizumab (anti-PD-L1) treatment. These receptors were obtained from a man aged 45-65 years with urothelial cancer.

This clone was seen just once. V and J are TRBV18 and TRBJ2-7; the match to TRBD2 covers 12 bases. J lost 7 bases, V lost 2 bases, and 12 bases had no gene match. CDR1 is KGHSH and CDR2 is LQKENI in the germline V gene. This CDR3 has 17 residues. The CDR3 nucleotides are TGTGCCAGCTCACCATTCACGACTAGCGGGAGTGGGGATGAGCAGTACTTC. It is translated as CASSPFTTSGSGDEQYF.

The chain employs TRBV2 and TRBJ2-5; 10 nucleotides line up with TRBD2. V shed 4 bases, J shed 4 bases, and the junction held 9 bases outside the gene matches. This CDR3 has 16 amino acids. Germline loops: CDR1 SNHLY, CDR2 FYNNEI. CDR3 sequence: CASSGLAGRSRETQYF. The CDR3 DNA sequence: TGTGCCAGCAGTGGACTAGCGGGCCGAAGCAGAGAGACCCAGTACTTC.

The rearrangement uses TRBV13 and TRBJ2-1; 10 bases are shared with TRBD1. The junction had 1 base not matched to a gene; V was cut back by 5 bases and J by 6 bases. The CDR3 has 13 amino acids. In germline, CDR1 is PRHDT, CDR2 FYEKMQ (reference sequence). CDR3 in amino acids: CASSRDRGNEQFF. The CDR3 DNA is TGTGCCAGCAGCCGGGACAGGGGCAATGAGCAGTTCTTC.

The chain couples TRBV28 to TRBJ2-7, with D perhaps TRBD1 (8 bases). Between the trimmed V and J ends, which lost 5 bases and 3 bases, there was a span of 17 bases. Germline CDR1 is MDHEN and CDR2 is SYDVKM. The CDR3 totals 15 residues. This chain's CDR3 is CASSPNRGGIYEQYF. The CDR3 DNA is TGTGCCAGCAGTCCGAACAGGGGGGGGATCTACGAGCAGTACTTC.

V gene TRBV5-4 combines with J gene TRBJ2-5; 7 positions match TRBD1. Trimming removed 5 bases from V and 4 bases from J; junction bases left unmatched: 8. The CDR3 covers 14 residues. The germline V gene has CDR1 SGHNT and CDR2 YYREEE (reference sequence). This CDR3 is CASSTGTAPETQYF. The CDR3 DNA sequence: TGTGCCAGCAGTACCGGGACAGCTCCAGAGACCCAGTACTTC.

The gene calls are TRBV27 and TRBJ2-1; TRBD1 agrees at 7 bases. J was trimmed by 4 bases and V by 9 bases; bases with no gene match: 9. From germline, CDR1 is MNHEY and CDR2 SMNVEV (reference sequence). CDR3 length: 14 residues. As DNA, the CDR3 is TGTGCCAGTTCCCCCGACAGGGTGTACAATGAGCAGTTCTTC. Translated, it gives CASSPDRVYNEQFF.

The gene calls are TRBV5-1 and TRBJ1-2; the D gene is possibly TRBD1 (5 bases). Trimming cost V 4 bases and J 1 base, with 14 bases left between them. The CDR3 has 15 amino acids. Germline loops: CDR1 SGHRS, CDR2 YFSETQ. Written as DNA, the CDR3 is TGCGCCAGCAGCCCCGGACACCTCCTTAACTATGGCTACACCTTC. Protein: CASSPGHLLNYGYTF. Full variable domain (outside the CDR3, taken from reference TRBV5-1 and TRBJ1-2): KAGVTQTPRYLIKTRGQQVTLSCSPISGHRSVSWYQQTPGQGLQFLFEYFSETQRNKGNFPGRFSGRQFSNSRSEMNVSTLELGDSALYLCASSPGHLLNYGYTFGSGTRLTVV.

This clone was seen only once. The genes are TRBV5-1 and TRBJ2-3; 8 nucleotides match TRBD1. Germline trimming cut 1 base from V and 5 bases from J; bases unmatched to any gene: 6. The germline V gene has CDR1 SGHRS and CDR2 YFSETQ. The CDR3 is 15 amino acids. This chain's CDR3 is CASSLFSDRGDTQYF. DNA of the CDR3: TGCGCCAGCAGCTTGTTCTCCGACAGGGGAGATACGCAGTATTTT. Supplemented by reference TRBV5-1 and TRBJ2-3, the full variable domain reads KAGVTQTPRYLIKTRGQQVTLSCSPISGHRSVSWYQQTPGQGLQFLFEYFSETQRNKGNFPGRFSGRQFSNSRSEMNVSTLELGDSALYLCASSLFSDRGDTQYFGPGTRLTVL.

This clone was observed a single time. DNA for the CDR3: TGTGCCTGGGGCCTTCTGGCGGGAGTTAGGTATGAGCAGTTCTTC. As protein: CAWGLLAGVRYEQFF. This chain links TRBV30 with TRBJ2-1; TRBD2 matches at 7 bases. The CDR3 consists of 15 residues. CDR1 is GTSNPN and CDR2 is SVGIG in the germline V gene (reference sequence). V gave up 5 bases and J gave up 8 bases; unmatched junction bases: 15.

The chain uses TRBV5-4 and TRBJ2-1; D call uncertain. Trimming removed 3 bases from V and 6 bases from J, with 10 bases in between. The CDR3 is 13 residues long. Germline CDR1 is SGHNT and CDR2 is YYREEE (reference sequence). This chain's CDR3 is CASSSSTGNEQFF. Written as DNA, the CDR3 is TGTGCCAGCAGCTCTTCAACGGGCAATGAGCAGTTCTTC.

The chain links TRBV27 to TRBJ2-2, with TRBD2 matching over 7 bases. The CDR3 has 16 residues. Trimming removed 2 bases from V and 7 bases from J; junction bases left unmatched: 10. Germline CDR1 MNHEY, CDR2 SMNVEV (reference sequence). CDR3 sequence: CASSLLGTILHGELFF. In DNA form, the CDR3 reads TGTGCCAGCAGTTTACTAGGGACTATCCTCCACGGGGAGCTGTTTTTT.

V is TRBV10-3 and J is TRBJ2-2; 7 bases fit TRBD1. V shed 7 bases, J shed 1 base, and the junction held 3 bases outside the gene matches. The CDR3 consists of 14 residues. Germline loops: CDR1 ENHRY, CDR2 SYGVKD. This CDR3 reads CAIKDRKNTGELFF. For the CDR3, the DNA is TGTGCCATCAAGGACAGGAAGAACACCGGGGAGCTGTTTTTT.

The chain combines TRBV7-6 with TRBJ2-2; the match to TRBD1 covers 10 bases. This CDR3 spans 15 amino acids. Germline V CDR1 and CDR2: SGHVS, FNYEAQ. V dropped 5 bases and J dropped 5; count of bases not matched to a gene: 5. CDR3 nucleotide sequence: TGTGCCAGCAGCCCTCGACAGGGGGCTACCGGGGAGCTGTTTTTT. This sequence encodes CASSPRQGATGELFF.

The chain links TRBV25-1 to TRBJ1-1, with no clear D. Germline V gene sequence: CDR1 MGHDK, CDR2 SYGVNS. Trimming pared 2 bases from V and 5 bases from J, leaving 9 bases between. The CDR3 runs to 13 residues. The CDR3 DNA reads TGTGCCAGCAGTGAAGATGGCTGGACTGAAGCTTTCTTT. Residues: CASSEDGWTEAFF.

The chain employs TRBV2 and TRBJ1-1; TRBD1 aligns across 7 bases. Trimming cost V 10 bases and J 4 bases; bases outside gene matches: 12. Germline loops: CDR1 SNHLY, CDR2 FYNNEI. The CDR3 spans 14 residues. CDR3 coding DNA: TGTGCCACCCCCATCCGAAAGGGGGCCACTGAAGCTTTCTTT. Protein product: CATPIRKGATEAFF.

This clone has a single count. V is TRBV4-1 and J is TRBJ1-5; D is unclear. Germline lookup yields CDR1 MGHRA and CDR2 YSYEKL. Trimming cost V 0 bases and J 0 bases, with 12 bases left between them. This CDR3 comprises 17 residues. CDR3 nucleotides: TGCGCCAGCAGCCAAGAATCCTCACGGGGTAGCAATCAGCCCCAGCATTTT. Its translation is CASSQESSRGSNQPQHF.

This clone was detected only a few times. This chain connects TRBV30 to TRBJ1-1, with D possibly being TRBD1 (6 bases). V shed 0 bases and J shed 4 bases, with 9 bases lying between them. Looked up from germline, CDR1 is GTSNPN and CDR2 is SVGIG (reference sequence). The CDR3 has 13 residues. CDR3 in DNA: TGTGCCTGGAGTGTACAGGGCAGCACTGAAGCTTTCTTT. This translates into CAWSVQGSTEAFF.